Listed below are T cell receptor beta chains from one sample, sequenced in a study of T cell responses to AZD1222 COVID-19 vaccine. Data came from immunoSEQ multiplex PCR; TCRdb stores just in-frame clones and leaves some out. The data show roughly 120,000 clones, roughly 90% seen once. Sequenced material: peripheral blood, taken on day 0 of AZD1222 vaccination. The receptor set was obtained from an adult in good health. Both conserved end residues are part of each CDR3. Fields, in order: J gene, clone size, D gene, V gene, CDR3 protein, CDR3 DNA. D genes are given only for firm matches. Size is omitted from some rows. Given values are once, few, many or a class for expanded clones.

j_gene: TRBJ2-2; abundance: .; d_gene: .; v_gene: TRBV7-6; CDR3aa: CASSHNTGELFF; CDR3nt: TGTGCCAGCAGTCACAACACCGGGGAGCTGTTTTTT
j_gene: TRBJ1-5; abundance: .; d_gene: .; v_gene: TRBV10-2; CDR3aa: CASSSGNGNQPQHF; CDR3nt: TGCGCCAGCAGTTCCGGGAATGGCAATCAGCCCCAGCATTTT
j_gene: TRBJ1-2; abundance: once; d_gene: .; v_gene: TRBV7-9; CDR3aa: CASSPRGDISFYGYTF; CDR3nt: TGTGCCAGCAGCCCGAGGGGTGACATCTCCTTCTATGGCTACACCTTC
j_gene: TRBJ2-5; abundance: once; d_gene: .; v_gene: TRBV5-1; CDR3aa: CASSIYDSKETQYF; CDR3nt: TGCGCCAGCAGCATCTATGACAGCAAAGAGACCCAGTACTTC
j_gene: TRBJ2-7; abundance: once; d_gene: TRBD1; v_gene: TRBV5-1; CDR3aa: CASSSYPGQGRYEQYF; CDR3nt: TGCGCCAGCAGCTCCTACCCGGGACAGGGACGGTACGAGCAGTACTTC
j_gene: TRBJ2-1; abundance: .; d_gene: TRBD1; v_gene: TRBV7-9; CDR3aa: CASSLRQGAFNEQFF; CDR3nt: TGTGCCAGCAGCTTAAGGCAGGGGGCATTCAATGAGCAGTTCTTC
j_gene: TRBJ1-4; abundance: .; d_gene: TRBD1; v_gene: TRBV5-1; CDR3aa: CASSWTGGTNEKLFF; CDR3nt: TGCGCCAGCAGCTGGACAGGGGGCACTAATGAAAAACTGTTTTTT
j_gene: TRBJ1-5; abundance: .; d_gene: .; v_gene: TRBV19; CDR3aa: CASRTHRGASQPQHF; CDR3nt: TGTGCCAGTAGAACCCACCGGGGGGCTTCACAGCCCCAGCATTTT
j_gene: TRBJ1-4; abundance: once; d_gene: .; v_gene: TRBV5-1; CDR3aa: CASSLGLANEKLFF; CDR3nt: TGCGCCAGCAGCTTGGGACTGGCTAATGAAAAACTGTTTTTT
j_gene: TRBJ1-1; abundance: .; d_gene: .; v_gene: TRBV4-1; CDR3aa: CASSPLAILNTEAFF; CDR3nt: TGCGCCAGCAGCCCGCTAGCCATCTTGAACACTGAAGCTTTCTTT
j_gene: TRBJ1-4; abundance: .; d_gene: .; v_gene: TRBV28; CDR3aa: CASRALNEKLFF; CDR3nt: TGTGCCAGCCGGGCCCTTAATGAAAAACTGTTTTTT
j_gene: TRBJ1-2; abundance: .; d_gene: .; v_gene: TRBV7-3; CDR3aa: CASSSDRTAAMSF; CDR3nt: TGTGCCAGCAGCTCCGATCGGACAGCAGCGATGTCCTTC
j_gene: TRBJ1-1; abundance: .; d_gene: .; v_gene: TRBV27; CDR3aa: CASSLSKFHRTNTEAFF; CDR3nt: TGTGCCAGCAGTTTATCGAAGTTTCACAGGACGAACACTGAAGCTTTCTTT
j_gene: TRBJ2-5; abundance: .; d_gene: .; v_gene: TRBV12-3/TRBV12-4; CDR3aa: CASSLYERNRQYF; CDR3nt: TGTGCCAGCAGTCTTTACGAACGCAACCGCCAGTACTTC
j_gene: TRBJ1-5; abundance: .; d_gene: TRBD1; v_gene: TRBV6-2/TRBV6-3; CDR3aa: CASRPLTGYQPQHF; CDR3nt: TGTGCCAGCCGCCCATTGACAGGGTATCAGCCCCAGCATTTT
j_gene: TRBJ2-1; abundance: .; d_gene: .; v_gene: TRBV6-2/TRBV6-3; CDR3aa: CASSKGAGYVYNEQFF; CDR3nt: TGTGCCAGCAGCAAAGGGGCAGGGTATGTCTACAATGAGCAGTTCTTC
j_gene: TRBJ1-1; abundance: .; d_gene: .; v_gene: TRBV4-3; CDR3aa: CASSQEPLGTEAFF; CDR3nt: TGCGCCAGCAGCCAAGAACCCCTGGGGACTGAAGCTTTCTTT
j_gene: TRBJ2-1; abundance: once; d_gene: TRBD2; v_gene: TRBV27; CDR3aa: CASSSRGGRSYNEQFF; CDR3nt: TGTGCCAGCAGCAGTCGCGGGGGACGCTCCTACAATGAGCAGTTCTTC
j_gene: TRBJ1-5; abundance: .; d_gene: .; v_gene: TRBV6-1; CDR3aa: CASSEVARTPLGQPQHF; CDR3nt: TGTGCCAGCAGTGAAGTTGCAAGGACCCCGTTGGGTCAGCCCCAGCATTTT
j_gene: TRBJ2-2; abundance: once; d_gene: TRBD1; v_gene: TRBV27; CDR3aa: CASKVRGQSFANTGELFF; CDR3nt: TGTGCCAGTAAGGTTAGGGGACAGAGTTTCGCGAACACCGGGGAGCTGTTTTTT
j_gene: TRBJ1-1; abundance: .; d_gene: .; v_gene: TRBV15; CDR3aa: CATSRDPGKYTEAFF; CDR3nt: TGTGCCACCAGCAGAGACCCAGGGAAATACACTGAAGCTTTCTTT
j_gene: TRBJ1-2; abundance: .; d_gene: .; v_gene: TRBV7-2; CDR3aa: CASSPGSQPVRGGYTF; CDR3nt: TGTGCCAGCAGCCCGGGTAGCCAGCCGGTAAGGGGTGGCTACACCTTC
j_gene: TRBJ1-5; abundance: .; d_gene: .; v_gene: TRBV19; CDR3aa: CASSIRGDSNQPQHF; CDR3nt: TGTGCCAGTAGTATTCGAGGAGATAGCAATCAGCCCCAGCATTTT
j_gene: TRBJ1-2; abundance: .; d_gene: .; v_gene: TRBV3-1/TRBV3-2; CDR3aa: CASSQSRRAQVDGYTF; CDR3nt: TGTGCCAGCAGCCAAAGTCGGAGAGCCCAGGTGGATGGCTACACCTTC
j_gene: TRBJ2-5; abundance: .; d_gene: .; v_gene: TRBV28; CDR3aa: CASSLSGRETQYF; CDR3nt: TGTGCCAGCAGTTTATCTGGGAGAGAGACCCAGTACTTC
j_gene: TRBJ1-2; abundance: few; d_gene: .; v_gene: TRBV28; CDR3aa: CASRASGVASNGYTF; CDR3nt: TGTGCCAGCAGGGCCTCCGGGGTAGCTTCTAATGGCTACACCTTC
j_gene: TRBJ2-5; abundance: .; d_gene: .; v_gene: TRBV5-1; CDR3aa: CASSWGQVAGAQYF; CDR3nt: TGCGCCAGCAGCTGGGGGCAAGTTGCGGGGGCCCAGTACTTC
j_gene: TRBJ1-1; abundance: .; d_gene: .; v_gene: TRBV3-1/TRBV3-2; CDR3aa: CASSQQAGRYTEAFF; CDR3nt: TGTGCCAGCAGCCAACAAGCGGGCCGCTACACTGAAGCTTTCTTT
j_gene: TRBJ1-2; abundance: once; d_gene: .; v_gene: TRBV11-2; CDR3aa: CASSLLNEWNYGYTF; CDR3nt: TGTGCCAGCAGCTTACTTAATGAATGGAACTATGGCTACACCTTC
j_gene: TRBJ2-3; abundance: once; d_gene: TRBD2; v_gene: TRBV20-1; CDR3aa: CSASAHSGGYEDTQYF; CDR3nt: TGCAGTGCTAGTGCCCATAGCGGGGGGTACGAAGATACGCAGTATTTT
j_gene: TRBJ1-5; abundance: .; d_gene: .; v_gene: TRBV3-1/TRBV3-2; CDR3aa: CASSQGGNGNQPQHF; CDR3nt: TGTGCCAGCAGCCAAGGGGGAAATGGCAATCAGCCCCAGCATTTT